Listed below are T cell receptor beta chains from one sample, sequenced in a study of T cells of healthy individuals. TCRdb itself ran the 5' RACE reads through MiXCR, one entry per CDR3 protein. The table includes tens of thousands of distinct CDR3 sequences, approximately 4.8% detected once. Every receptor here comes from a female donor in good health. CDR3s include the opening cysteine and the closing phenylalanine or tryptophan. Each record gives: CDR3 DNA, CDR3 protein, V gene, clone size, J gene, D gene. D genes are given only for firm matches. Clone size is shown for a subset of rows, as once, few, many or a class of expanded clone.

TGTGCCAGCAGTCCCCCGGACAGGGGAAACACTGAAGCTTTCTTT	CASSPPDRGNTEAFF	TRBV28	once	TRBJ1-1	TRBD1
TGTGCCAGCAGCCCGGGACAGGGGGCATATGGCTACACCTTC	CASSPGQGAYGYTF	TRBV11-2	many	TRBJ1-2	TRBD1
TGCGCCAGCTCCGCGAACGGGGGGCATCCGACTAGCGGGAGGGCTGGGGCCAACGTCCTGACTTTC	CASSANGGHPTSGRAGANVLTF	TRBV5-1	many	TRBJ2-6	TRBD2
TGTGCCAGCAGCTCCCCGGGACAGGGCAGCTCCTACGAGCAGTACTTC	CASSSPGQGSSYEQYF	TRBV5-4	few	TRBJ2-7	TRBD1
TGCGCCAGCAGCCTACAGGGACAGGGAGTCTACGAGCAGTACTTC	CASSLQGQGVYEQYF	TRBV4-1	many	TRBJ2-7	TRBD1
TGTGCCAGCAGTGAATACGTCCCAGGTGAAGCTTTCTTT	CASSEYVPGEAFF	TRBV25-1	.	TRBJ1-1	.
TGCGCCAGCAGCCAGGAAGCGGGTCTCCCCTACGAGCAGTACTTC	CASSQEAGLPYEQYF	TRBV4-1	many	TRBJ2-7	.
TGTGCCATCAGCAGGGACAGTTCCTACGAGCAGTACTTC	CAISRDSSYEQYF	TRBV10-3	many	TRBJ2-7	TRBD1
TGTGCCAGCAGCTTGGTCATTGCTCCGCCGGGAGCGGGAAAAAACATTCAGTACTTC	CASSLVIAPPGAGKNIQYF	TRBV7-2	many	TRBJ2-4	TRBD2
TGTGCCAGCAGCTTGGGGTCAAGGGAGAACTACACCTTC	CASSLGSRENYTF	TRBV5-5	few	TRBJ1-2	.
TGTGCCAGCAGCTTGGAACCCCAGAACACTGAAGCTTTCTTT	CASSLEPQNTEAFF	TRBV5-4	few	TRBJ1-1	.
TGTGCCACCAAGGTCCTAGGGAGGGATGAGCAGTTCTTC	CATKVLGRDEQFF	TRBV15	many	TRBJ2-1	TRBD2
TGTGCCAGCAGTTACTCCGTTCCCACTAGCTATGAGCAGTTCTTC	CASSYSVPTSYEQFF	TRBV6-5	many	TRBJ2-1	.
TGTGCCAGCAGCCAATCCGGGCTGGAGGGGGGTTACTACGAGCAGTACTTC	CASSQSGLEGGYYEQYF	TRBV4-2	few	TRBJ2-7	.
TGTGCCAGTAGTCCAGCAAGCGGGATGTGGTACGAGCAGTACTTC	CASSPASGMWYEQYF	TRBV19	.	TRBJ2-7	TRBD2
TGTGCCAGCAGTTTATCGACTACTACAGATACGCAGTATTTT	CASSLSTTTDTQYF	TRBV27	many	TRBJ2-3	.
TGTGCCAGCAGTTCCGGGACAACCTACACTGAAGCTTTCTTT	CASSSGTTYTEAFF	TRBV28	.	TRBJ1-1	.
TGCGCCAGCAGTCGCTTAGGACAGAAATGGCCGGAGCAGTACTTC	CASSRLGQKWPEQYF	TRBV4-1	.	TRBJ2-7	.
TGCAGCGTTACTAGAGAATTTTCCTACAATGAGCAGTTCTTC	CSVTREFSYNEQFF	TRBV29-1	many	TRBJ2-1	.
TGCAGCGTTGGACAGGCGCCGGCTAACTATGGCTACACCTTC	CSVGQAPANYGYTF	TRBV29-1	few	TRBJ1-2	.
TGTGCCAGCAGCTTACAGGGGTTTTCCAGCGGGGAGCTGTTTTTT	CASSLQGFSSGELFF	TRBV7-2	many	TRBJ2-2	.
TGCAGTGCTAGAGACCCGCAGGGGAATCAGCCCCAGCATTTT	CSARDPQGNQPQHF	TRBV20-1	.	TRBJ1-5	.
TGTGCCTGGACCCTCCCCGGGAGACGGTTCTATAATTCACCCCTCCACTTT	CAWTLPGRRFYNSPLHF	TRBV30	.	TRBJ1-6	.
TGTGCCAGCTCACCACCTGGGAAGACAGCCGGGGCCAACGTCCTGACTTTC	CASSPPGKTAGANVLTF	TRBV18	few	TRBJ2-6	.
TGCGCCAGCAGCTTGGGGGGGAGTTCAAATGAGCAGTTCTTC	CASSLGGSSNEQFF	TRBV5-1	many	TRBJ2-1	.
TGCGCCACCTCCCGGGGGGGAACCTACAATGAGCAGTTCTTC	CATSRGGTYNEQFF	TRBV5-1	few	TRBJ2-1	TRBD2
TGCGCCAGCAGCCCCTTTCGGACTAGCGCCGGGGAGCTGTTTTTT	CASSPFRTSAGELFF	TRBV4-3	many	TRBJ2-2	TRBD2
TGTGCCAGCAGCTTAGCCGGGGTCACCATATATTTT	CASSLAGVTIYF	TRBV7-9	few	TRBJ1-3	.
TGCAGCGTTGTTTGGGGTAACAACAATGAGCAGTTCTTC	CSVVWGNNNEQFF	TRBV29-1	many	TRBJ2-1	.
TGTGCCAGCAGGGGGACAGGGCGGACTGAAGCTTTCTTT	CASRGTGRTEAFF	TRBV25-1	many	TRBJ1-1	TRBD1
TGCGCCAGCAGCCTAACGGGGGGCAAGGCCGGGGAGCTGTTTTTT	CASSLTGGKAGELFF	TRBV5-1	.	TRBJ2-2	.
TGTGCCAGCAGTCCCCCCGGACAGGGCAGGGGGGAAGCTTTCTTT	CASSPPGQGRGEAFF	TRBV7-8	many	TRBJ1-1	TRBD1
TGTGCCTGGAGTGCCGGGACTAGCGGGAGGAGAGATACGCAGTATTTT	CAWSAGTSGRRDTQYF	TRBV30	few	TRBJ2-3	TRBD2
TGTGCCATCAGTCCCCGGACTAGCGGGATGGGCAGGGAGCAGTACTTC	CAISPRTSGMGREQYF	TRBV10-3	many	TRBJ2-7	TRBD2
TGTGCCAGCAGTGACGAGTGGGGGGGAGCGGCTGAAGCTTTCTTT	CASSDEWGGAAEAFF	TRBV12-3/TRBV12-4	many	TRBJ1-1	.
TGCAGTGCCCCAAGACCGGTAGCAGGTTCACCCCTCCACTTT	CSAPRPVAGSPLHF	TRBV20-1	many	TRBJ1-6	.
TGCGCCAGCAGCCAAGATAGAGGTGTCGGGATTAATGAAAAACTGTTTTTT	CASSQDRGVGINEKLFF	TRBV4-1	many	TRBJ1-4	.
TGTGCCAGCAGCTTAACGAGCGGACTACCGATTTACAATGAGCAGTTCTTC	CASSLTSGLPIYNEQFF	TRBV7-3	.	TRBJ2-1	.
TGTGCCAGCAGCTTAGCGTTGACAGTCGATAACTATGGCTACACCTTC	CASSLALTVDNYGYTF	TRBV7-2	.	TRBJ1-2	.